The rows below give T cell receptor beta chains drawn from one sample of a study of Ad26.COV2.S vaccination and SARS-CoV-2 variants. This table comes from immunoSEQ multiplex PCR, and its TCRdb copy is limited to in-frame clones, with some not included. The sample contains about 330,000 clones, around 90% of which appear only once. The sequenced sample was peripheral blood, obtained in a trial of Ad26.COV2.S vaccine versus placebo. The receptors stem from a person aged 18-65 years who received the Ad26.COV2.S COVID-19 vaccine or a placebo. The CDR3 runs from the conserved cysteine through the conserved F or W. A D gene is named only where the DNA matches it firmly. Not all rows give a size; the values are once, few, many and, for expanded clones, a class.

CASSGTGTGNTIYF TGTGCCAGTAGCGGGACAGGGACTGGAAACACCATATATTTT TRBV19 TRBD1 TRBJ1-3 .
CASSQDLSFNYGYTF TGTGCCAGCAGCCAAGATCTAAGTTTTAACTATGGCTACACCTTC TRBV4-2 . TRBJ1-2 .
CASSSIRQVGRDSNEQFF TGTGCCAGCTCATCTATTCGACAGGTCGGGAGGGACTCCAATGAGCAGTTCTTC TRBV18 TRBD2 TRBJ2-1 .
CASSEAWGGYTEAFF TGTGCCAGCAGTGAAGCTTGGGGTGGTTACACTGAAGCTTTCTTT TRBV6-1 . TRBJ1-1 .
CSVRRDYQETQYF TGCAGCGTTAGGAGAGACTATCAAGAGACCCAGTACTTC TRBV29-1 . TRBJ2-5 .
CASSLAGTGSAGEQYF TGTGCCAGCAGCTTAGCCGGGACAGGGTCCGCGGGCGAGCAGTACTTC TRBV7-9 TRBD1 TRBJ2-7 .
CASSPRDTATEAFF TGCGCCAGCAGCCCCCGGGACACTGCCACTGAAGCTTTCTTT TRBV5-1 . TRBJ1-1 .
CASSQRTSGPGSEQFF TGTGCCAGCAGCCAGAGGACTAGCGGGCCAGGCAGTGAGCAGTTCTTC TRBV3-1/TRBV3-2 TRBD2 TRBJ2-1 .
CASSLEPYGNQPQHF TGTGCCAGCAGTTTGGAACCGTACGGCAATCAGCCCCAGCATTTT TRBV27 . TRBJ1-5 .
CASSKFRQGVCNQPQHF TGTGCCAGCAGCAAATTTCGACAGGGCGTGTGCAATCAGCCCCAGCATTTT TRBV21-1 . TRBJ1-5 .
CASSQEQGGEKLFF TGTGCCAGCAGCCAAGAACAGGGAGGAGAAAAACTGTTTTTT TRBV3-1/TRBV3-2 . TRBJ1-4 .
CASSIGQVQAGQPQHF TGTGCCAGCAGCATAGGACAGGTCCAGGCGGGTCAGCCCCAGCATTTT TRBV5-6 TRBD1 TRBJ1-5 few
CASRNTIRTGSYNEQFF TGTGCCAGTAGGAACACGATAAGAACGGGGTCCTACAATGAGCAGTTCTTC TRBV19 . TRBJ2-1 .
CASSSGPRGTQYF TGTGCCAGCAGTTCCGGCCCTCGCGGGACCCAGTACTTC TRBV12-3/TRBV12-4 . TRBJ2-5 .
CASRRARGTEAFF TGTGCCAGCAGGCGAGCTAGGGGTACTGAAGCTTTCTTT TRBV12-3/TRBV12-4 . TRBJ1-1 .
CASSQEELSYEQYF TGCGCCAGCAGCCAGGAGGAACTCTCCTACGAGCAGTACTTC TRBV4-1 . TRBJ2-7 .
CATSRDLDGLNSPLHF TGTGCCACCAGCAGAGATCTAGACGGTCTTAATTCACCCCTCCACTTT TRBV15 . TRBJ1-6 few
CASSHRNTGELFF TGTGCCAGCAGCCATCGTAACACCGGGGAGCTGTTTTTT TRBV7-9 . TRBJ2-2 .
CASSLFEGETQYF TGTGCCAGCAGTTTGTTTGAGGGAGAGACCCAGTACTTC TRBV27 . TRBJ2-5 .
CASSQAGTLTGLNQPQHF TGCGCCAGCAGCCAAGCAGGGACCTTGACAGGGCTTAATCAGCCCCAGCATTTT TRBV4-1 TRBD1 TRBJ1-5 .
CASSLGPDQYF TGCGCCAGCAGCTTGGGTCCGGACCAGTACTTC TRBV5-1 . TRBJ2-5 .
CASSQETSGGYNEQFF TGCGCCAGCAGCCAAGAGACTAGCGGGGGATACAATGAGCAGTTCTTC TRBV4-1 TRBD2 TRBJ2-1 once
CASRPDRNNEKLFF TGTGCCAGCAGACCAGACAGGAATAATGAAAAACTGTTTTTT TRBV28 . TRBJ1-4 .
CASRRREGRPTDTQYF TGTGCCAGCAGACGACGGGAGGGCCGTCCGACAGATACGCAGTATTTT TRBV13 TRBD2 TRBJ2-3 .
CASRIGRGSTEAFF TGCGCCAGCAGGATAGGCAGGGGCTCCACTGAAGCTTTCTTT TRBV4-3 . TRBJ1-1 .
CASRPSTGVGYTF TGTGCCAGCAGACCCTCGACAGGGGTTGGCTACACCTTC TRBV14 TRBD1 TRBJ1-2 .
CASRIGPSTEKLFF TGTGCCAGTAGGATTGGGCCTTCCACTGAAAAACTGTTTTTT TRBV19 . TRBJ1-4 .
CASSEGVSSGGMNTEAFF TGTGCCAGCAGTGAAGGGGTCTCCTCGGGGGGGATGAACACTGAAGCTTTCTTT TRBV6-1 . TRBJ1-1 once
CASTRGGVEKLFF TGTGCCAGCACGCGTGGGGGGGTCGAAAAACTGTTTTTT TRBV9 . TRBJ1-4 .
CATGLTGGRGYTF TGTGCCACCGGGCTAACAGGGGGACGCGGCTACACCTTC TRBV7-4 TRBD1 TRBJ1-2 once
CASSFFSGTGLEAFF TGTGCCAGCAGTTTTTTTTCTGGGACAGGGTTGGAAGCTTTCTTT TRBV6-5 TRBD1 TRBJ1-1 .
CASSIGVNTEAFF TGTGCCAGCAGCATTGGCGTGAACACTGAAGCTTTCTTT TRBV7-7 . TRBJ1-1 .
CASSFLGAYNEQFF TGTGCCAGCAGCTTCTTAGGGGCCTACAATGAGCAGTTCTTC TRBV7-6 . TRBJ2-1 .
CASSYAPGGYNSPLHF TGTGCCAGCAGTTACGCACCGGGAGGGTATAATTCACCCCTCCACTTT TRBV6-6 . TRBJ1-6 .
CASSQRGLGYTF TGCGCCAGCAGCCAGCGGGGCCTGGGCTACACCTTC TRBV10-1 . TRBJ1-2 .
CAWSRARRETQYF TGTGCCTGGAGTAGGGCGAGGAGGGAGACCCAGTACTTC TRBV30 . TRBJ2-5 .
CASSQGQSMNTEAFF TGCGCCAGCAGCCAAGGACAGAGTATGAACACTGAAGCTTTCTTT TRBV4-3 . TRBJ1-1 .
CASRVAGAPYEQYF TGTGCCAGCAGGGTAGCGGGGGCTCCCTACGAGCAGTACTTC TRBV27 TRBD2 TRBJ2-7 .
CASSLPQRTSGINEQFF TGTGCCAGCAGCCTACCCCAACGGACTTCGGGGATCAATGAGCAGTTCTTC TRBV7-2 . TRBJ2-1 .
CSTGGEETQYF TGCAGCACCGGGGGGGAAGAGACCCAGTACTTC TRBV29-1 TRBD2 TRBJ2-5 .
CASSQTLGGNNSPLHF TGTGCCAGCAGCCAAACCCTCGGGGGTAATAATTCACCCCTCCACTTT TRBV3-1/TRBV3-2 . TRBJ1-6 .
CASSQAGKGERGYTF TGTGCCAGCAGCCAAGCGGGAAAAGGCGAACGTGGCTACACCTTC TRBV3-1/TRBV3-2 . TRBJ1-2 .
CASSLMAAIHYGYTF TGTGCCAGCAGTTTAATGGCGGCTATTCACTATGGCTACACCTTC TRBV28 . TRBJ1-2 few
CASSESAGGLQFF TGCGCCAGCAGTGAGTCGGCGGGGGGGCTGCAGTTCTTC TRBV10-1 TRBD2 TRBJ2-1 .
CASSFQKGRNYGYTF TGTGCCAGCAGTTTTCAAAAGGGGAGAAACTATGGCTACACCTTC TRBV27 . TRBJ1-2 .
CSVGRVLRPEAFF TGCAGCGTTGGTCGGGTCTTGAGGCCTGAAGCTTTCTTT TRBV29-1 . TRBJ1-1 .
CASSVAGYEQYF TGTGCCAGCAGTGTGGCCGGGTACGAGCAGTACTTC TRBV2 . TRBJ2-7 .
CASSFGLDLNEQFF TGTGCCAGCAGTTTCGGACTAGACTTAAATGAGCAGTTCTTC TRBV6-2/TRBV6-3 TRBD2 TRBJ2-1 .